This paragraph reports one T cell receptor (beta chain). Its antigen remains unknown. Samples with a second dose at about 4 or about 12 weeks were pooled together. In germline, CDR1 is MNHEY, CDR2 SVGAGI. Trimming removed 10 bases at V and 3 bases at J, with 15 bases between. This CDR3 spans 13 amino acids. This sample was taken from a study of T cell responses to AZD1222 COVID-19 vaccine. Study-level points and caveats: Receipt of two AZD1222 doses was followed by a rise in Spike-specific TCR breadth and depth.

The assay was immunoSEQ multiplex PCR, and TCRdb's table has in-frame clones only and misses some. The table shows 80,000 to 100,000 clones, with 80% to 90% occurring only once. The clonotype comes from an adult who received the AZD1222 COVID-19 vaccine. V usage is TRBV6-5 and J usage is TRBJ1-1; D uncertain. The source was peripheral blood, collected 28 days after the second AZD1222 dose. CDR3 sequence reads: CATLAQRDTEAFF. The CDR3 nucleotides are TGTGCCACCTTGGCCCAACGGGACACTGAAGCTTTCTTT.